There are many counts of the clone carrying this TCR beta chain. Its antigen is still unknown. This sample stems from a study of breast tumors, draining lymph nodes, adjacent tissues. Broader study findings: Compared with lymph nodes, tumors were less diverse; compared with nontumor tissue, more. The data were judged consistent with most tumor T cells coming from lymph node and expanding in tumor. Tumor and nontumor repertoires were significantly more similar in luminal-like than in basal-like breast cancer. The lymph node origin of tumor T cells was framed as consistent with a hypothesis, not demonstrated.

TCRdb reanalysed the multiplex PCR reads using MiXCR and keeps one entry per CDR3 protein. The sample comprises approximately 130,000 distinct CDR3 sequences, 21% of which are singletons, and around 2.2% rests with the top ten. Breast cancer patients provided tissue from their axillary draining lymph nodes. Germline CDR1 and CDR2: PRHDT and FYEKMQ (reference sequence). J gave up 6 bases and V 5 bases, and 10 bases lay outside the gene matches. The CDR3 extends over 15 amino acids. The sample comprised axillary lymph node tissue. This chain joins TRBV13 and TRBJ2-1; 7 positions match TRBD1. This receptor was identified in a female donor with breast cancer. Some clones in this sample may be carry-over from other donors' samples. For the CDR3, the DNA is TGTGCCAGCAGCACCAGACAGGGATCAGGCAATGAGCAGTTCTTC. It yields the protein CASSTRQGSGNEQFF.